One sample yielded the 6 T cell receptor beta chains listed below, sequenced in a study of vaccination effects on CD4 cells after COVID-19. The table came from immunoSEQ multiplex PCR; TCRdb's copy has only in-frame clones and leaves some out. The sample has about 23,000 clones; 60% to 70% are singletons. Under the ViraFEST assay, PBMC were stimulated with viral peptide pools so that antigen-specific CD4+ T cells expanded. Sequencing was performed afterwards. Researchers isolated CD4+ T cells once 9 to 11 days of culture had elapsed. Having tested negative for nucleocapsid antibodies, the vaccine recipients showed no prior SARS-CoV-2 infection. For these receptors, no antigen is known. The sample was CD4+ T cells from PBMCs cultured with HCoV-NL63 spike peptides, taken before COVID-19 vaccination. The source is a human donor who received a COVID-19 vaccine.

The chain couples TRBV5-1 to TRBJ1-2; possible D gene TRBD1, 5 bases. The germline V and J ends were trimmed by 2 bases and 6 bases, with 17 bases remaining between them. This CDR3 contains 15 residues. Looked up from germline, CDR1 is SGHRS and CDR2 is YFSETQ. CDR3 nucleotide sequence: TGCGCCAGCAGCTTCGTATTCGGCGGGGCGGATGGCTACACCTTC. Protein product: CASSFVFGGADGYTF.

The rearrangement uses TRBV7-8 and TRBJ1-1; the D gene is possibly TRBD1 (5 bases). The V gene lost 1 base and the J gene lost 0 bases, with 18 bases spanning the gap. This CDR3 contains 18 residues. Germline CDR1 and CDR2: SGHVS and FQNEAQ. The CDR3 loop is CASSLVQGSRVMNTEAFF. CDR3 nucleotide sequence: TGTGCCAGCAGCTTAGTTCAGGGTTCAAGGGTAATGAACACTGAAGCTTTCTTT.

The chain is built from TRBV5-1 and TRBJ1-2; unclear D gene. The V and J ends lost 0 bases and 8 bases respectively, with 8 bases between them. Germline V gives CDR1 SGHRS, CDR2 YFSETQ. The CDR3 runs 12 residues. CDR3 nucleotides: TGCGCCAGCAGCTTGGGGACGGGAGGCTACACCTTC. Translation: CASSLGTGGYTF.

V gene TRBV11-2 combines with J gene TRBJ2-5, with D possibly TRBD1 on 5 matching bases. This CDR3 region has 12 residues. Germline-derived CDR1 and CDR2 are SGHAT and FQNNGV. V was pared by 5 bases and J by 5 bases, with 9 bases between. The CDR3 here is CASSQGLETQYF. The CDR3 DNA reads as TGTGCCAGCAGCCAGGGTTTGGAGACCCAGTACTTC.

The chain links TRBV29-1 to TRBJ2-7; possibly TRBD1 for D (6 bases). Trimming shortened V by 4 bases and J by 2 bases, and 15 bases separated the two germline ends. CDR3 length: 14 residues. The germline V gene encodes CDR1 SQVTM and CDR2 ANQGSEA. DNA for the CDR3: TGCAGCGTTGGGACAAGGGGGAGCACCTACGAGCAGTACTTC. Encoded protein: CSVGTRGSTYEQYF.

V is TRBV15 and J is TRBJ2-3; 7 nucleotides match TRBD2. This CDR3 is 14 amino acids long. From germline, CDR1 is LNHNV and CDR2 YYDKDF (reference sequence). V was pared by 8 bases and J by 2 bases, with 7 bases of the junction left unmatched. DNA for the CDR3: TGTGCCACCGGGGCGGGGGAGCCCACAGATACGCAGTATTTT. Protein product: CATGAGEPTDTQYF.